This TCR beta chain was found in a study of early T cells in non-severe SARS-CoV-2 infection. Study results and limitations: VDJdb-based annotation leaned toward anti-spike CD8 responses and missed private and CD4 specificities.

Note on this clonotype: Its target is not known.

TCRdb passed the 5' RACE reads through MiXCR, listing each CDR3 protein once. The data show about 19,000 distinct CDR3 sequences, roughly 4.6% seen once. The germline V and J ends were trimmed by 1 base and 6 bases, with 10 bases remaining between them. This CDR3 spans 14 amino acids. Germline V lookup: CDR1 LGHDT, CDR2 YNNKEL (reference sequence). The sample taken for sequencing was whole blood. This TCR derives from an adult who was a healthcare worker with PCR-confirmed SARS-CoV-2 infection or an uninfected control (not recorded which). The chain has TRBV3-1 and TRBJ2-1; D is uncertain. CDR3 residues: CASSQAGIPNEQFF. In DNA form, the CDR3 reads TGTGCCAGCAGCCAAGCCGGCATCCCCAATGAGCAGTTCTTC.